A selection of T cell receptor beta chains follows, all from one sample in a study of neurological immune-mediated disorders. TCRdb re-called the 5' RACE reads through MiXCR, storing one row per CDR3 protein. The sample includes approximately 30,000 distinct CDR3 sequences, approximately 5.4% of them seen just once. Sample: CD4+ T cells from blood. These receptors were obtained from a woman aged 45 to 65 in good health. The CDR3 runs from the conserved cysteine through the conserved F or W. The D gene is left open where the match is weak. The size entry gives once, few, many, or a class for an expanded clone.

V,J,D,size,CDR3,DNA
TRBV28,TRBJ2-2,NA,many,CASSLSLISKGRTGELFF,TGTGCCAGCAGTTTATCCCTGATTTCGAAGGGGCGGACCGGGGAGCTGTTTTTT
TRBV24-1,TRBJ1-2,NA,many,CATSDHGIDYGYTF,TGTGCCACCAGTGACCACGGGATCGATTATGGCTACACCTTC
TRBV5-1,TRBJ2-5,NA,medium-sized,CASSLRKTQYF,TGCGCCAGCAGCTTGAGGAAGACCCAGTACTTC
TRBV10-3,TRBJ1-2,NA,many,CAIKAGSMNYGYTF,TGTGCCATCAAGGCAGGAAGTATGAACTATGGCTACACCTTC
TRBV20-1,TRBJ1-1,TRBD1,many,CSARAGGGGNTEAFF,TGCAGTGCTAGAGCAGGGGGCGGGGGAAACACTGAAGCTTTCTTT
TRBV7-2,TRBJ2-7,NA,many,CASSSRAEYEQYF,TGTGCCAGCAGCTCAAGAGCTGAATACGAGCAGTACTTC
TRBV7-3,TRBJ1-1,NA,many,CASSLGGPDTEAFF,TGTGCCAGCAGCTTAGGGGGGCCGGACACTGAAGCTTTCTTT
TRBV9,TRBJ2-2,TRBD2,medium-sized,CASSVPSGVNTGELFF,TGTGCCAGCAGCGTCCCTAGCGGGGTGAACACCGGGGAGCTGTTTTTT
TRBV20-1,TRBJ1-1,TRBD1,many,CSAPKDRVW,TGCAGTGCCCCTAAGGACAGGGTATGG
TRBV7-2,TRBJ2-6,NA,many,CASSTRSGANVLTF,TGTGCCAGCAGCACGCGCTCTGGGGCCAACGTCCTGACTTTC
TRBV27,TRBJ2-7,NA,many,CASRREGFSYEQYF,TGTGCCAGCAGGAGAGAGGGGTTCTCCTACGAGCAGTACTTC
TRBV29-1,TRBJ1-4,NA,many,CSVRPGSNEKLFF,TGCAGCGTCCGACCTGGGTCAAATGAAAAACTGTTTTTT
TRBV15,TRBJ2-5,TRBD2,many,CATSTIRGGETQYF,TGTGCCACCAGCACCATACGGGGAGGGGAGACCCAGTACTTC
TRBV21-1,TRBJ2-2,NA,many,CASSNTGGPSNTGELFF,TGTGCCAGCAGCAACACAGGGGGCCCTTCGAACACCGGGGAGCTGTTTTTT
TRBV27,TRBJ1-1,TRBD1,many,CASSLSDRARAFF,TGTGCCAGCAGTTTATCGGACAGGGCTCGAGCTTTCTTT
TRBV5-1,TRBJ1-1,NA,many,CASSLGGAANTEAFF,TGCGCCAGCAGCTTGGGGGGCGCAGCGAACACTGAAGCTTTCTTT
TRBV7-2,TRBJ2-5,TRBD2,many,CASSPGGGTRGTQYF,TGTGCCAGCAGCCCCGGGGGCGGGACTAGAGGGACCCAGTACTTC
TRBV9,TRBJ2-7,NA,many,CASSVGTDTHYEQYF,TGTGCCAGCAGCGTTGGGACCGATACCCACTACGAGCAGTACTTC
TRBV20-1,TRBJ2-4,TRBD2,many,CSALKPWELAAKNIQYF,TGCAGTGCTCTTAAACCCTGGGAACTAGCGGCCAAAAACATTCAGTACTTC
TRBV5-1,TRBJ2-3,TRBD2,many,CASSSRTSGFNTDTQYF,TGCGCCAGCAGCTCCCGGACTAGCGGATTCAACACAGATACGCAGTATTTT
TRBV5-1,TRBJ1-2,NA,medium-sized,CASSLTGGYTF,TGCGCCAGCAGCTTGACAGGCGGCTACACCTTC
TRBV29-1,TRBJ1-3,NA,many,CSVEVLQGTIYF,TGCAGCGTTGAAGTTCTGCAGGGCACCATATATTTT
TRBV2,TRBJ1-1,NA,many,CASNPTSLNTEAFF,TGTGCCAGCAACCCCACTTCTCTGAACACTGAAGCTTTCTTT
TRBV20-1,TRBJ2-7,NA,many,CSARPGTHLTYEQYF,TGCAGTGCTCGGCCCGGGACGCACTTAACCTACGAGCAGTACTTC
TRBV7-8,TRBJ1-1,NA,many,CASRPGTLNTEAFF,TGTGCCAGCAGACCCGGGACACTGAACACTGAAGCTTTCTTT
TRBV2,TRBJ2-7,NA,many,CASRPGTGGYEQYF,TGTGCCAGCAGACCCGGGACCGGAGGCTACGAGCAGTACTTC
TRBV25-1,TRBJ2-7,TRBD1,many,CARWRGTGSYEQYF,TGTGCCAGGTGGAGAGGGACAGGCTCCTACGAGCAGTACTTC
TRBV28,TRBJ2-1,TRBD2,many,CASSARLAGGRQEQFF,TGTGCCAGCAGTGCTAGACTAGCGGGAGGGAGGCAGGAGCAGTTCTTC
TRBV20-1,TRBJ2-5,NA,many,CSAIGRSRETQYF,TGCAGTGCGATTGGACGAAGCCGAGAGACCCAGTACTTC
TRBV20-1,TRBJ1-6,TRBD1,many,CSARDWGQLNSPLHF,TGCAGTGCTAGAGACTGGGGACAGCTGAATTCACCCCTCCACTTT
TRBV4-1,TRBJ1-2,NA,many,CASSPSGGRGVDYGYTF,TGCGCCAGCAGCCCCTCCGGTGGTAGAGGGGTGGACTATGGCTACACCTTC
TRBV11-2,TRBJ1-1,NA,many,CASSLALGGGQEAFF,TGTGCCAGCAGCTTAGCCCTGGGTGGGGGGCAGGAAGCTTTCTTT
TRBV4-3,TRBJ2-6,NA,many,CASSQDRRASGANVLTF,TGCGCCAGCAGCCAAGACCGACGGGCCTCTGGGGCCAACGTCCTGACTTTC
TRBV6-2/TRBV6-3,TRBJ2-1,TRBD1,many,CASSFTGTGYSEQFF,TGTGCCAGCAGTTTCACCGGGACAGGGTATAGTGAGCAGTTCTTC
TRBV27,TRBJ2-1,TRBD2,many,CASSLFGLAGDNEQFF,TGTGCCAGCAGTTTATTCGGACTAGCGGGGGATAATGAGCAGTTCTTC
TRBV11-2,TRBJ1-5,NA,many,CASSLDPGRNQPQHF,TGTGCCAGCAGCTTAGATCCAGGGAGGAATCAGCCCCAGCATTTT
TRBV7-2,TRBJ2-3,NA,many,CASSSQVTQYF,TGTGCCAGCAGCTCCCAGGTTACGCAGTATTTT
TRBV5-1,TRBJ2-3,TRBD2,many,CASSLWGDSGAHTDTQYF,TGCGCCAGCAGCTTGTGGGGAGATAGCGGGGCTCACACAGATACGCAGTATTTT
TRBV4-3,TRBJ1-2,NA,many,CASSQLRGAGYGYTF,TGCGCCAGCAGCCAGTTAAGGGGGGCTGGCTATGGCTACACCTTC
TRBV5-1,TRBJ2-7,TRBD2,many,CASSSGLAGLEQYF,TGCGCCAGCAGCTCGGGACTAGCGGGCCTGGAGCAGTACTTC
TRBV6-4,TRBJ1-5,TRBD1,many,CASSATGTQPQHF,TGTGCCAGCAGCGCGACAGGGACCCAGCCCCAGCATTTT
TRBV7-2,TRBJ1-1,NA,medium-sized,CASSLQAVNTEAFF,TGTGCCAGCAGCCTACAAGCAGTGAACACTGAAGCTTTCTTT
TRBV12-3/TRBV12-4,TRBJ1-6,NA,many,CASSPTGAARNNSPLHF,TGTGCCAGCAGCCCAACGGGGGCAGCCCGAAATAATTCACCCCTCCACTTT
TRBV7-6,TRBJ1-1,NA,many,CASSLVSAMNTEAFF,TGTGCCAGCAGCTTAGTATCAGCCATGAACACTGAAGCTTTCTTT
TRBV9,TRBJ2-7,TRBD2,many,CASSVGTSGPPAYEQYF,TGTGCCAGCAGCGTAGGGACTAGCGGTCCCCCCGCCTACGAGCAGTACTTC